The next 20 T cell receptor beta chains were all read from a single sample in a study of cytomegalovirus exposure and HLA in healthy donors. PCR was performed using 60 Vbeta and 13 Jbeta primers. Generated by immunoSEQ multiplex PCR, the TCRdb table keeps only in-frame clones and is missing some. The sample yields 45,000 to 60,000 clones, of which the top ten take up approximately 16%. The sample consisted of PBMCs. These receptors were obtained from a male donor in good health and CMV-seronegative.

The rearrangement uses TRBV4-1 and TRBJ1-1, with TRBD1 identical over 8 bases. Per the germline V gene, CDR1 is MGHRA and CDR2 is YSYEKL. V gave up 4 bases and J gave up 3 bases; unmatched junction bases: 1. The CDR3 consists of 13 residues. CDR3 in DNA: TGCGCCAGCAGCCTGACAGGGGACACTGAAGCTTTCTTT. This encodes CASSLTGDTEAFF.

On this clone itself: This sample also contains other DNA sequences that code for the same CDR3. J is TRBJ1-5 and V is TRBV19, with 7 bases aligning to TRBD1. V shed 2 bases, J shed 7 bases, and the junction held 2 bases outside the gene matches. CDR3 size: 13 residues. The germline V gene encodes CDR1 LNHDA and CDR2 SQIVND (reference sequence). CDR3 amino acids: CASSIQGGQPQHF. Written as DNA, the CDR3 is TGTGCCAGTAGTATACAGGGGGGCCAGCCCCAGCATTTT.

V gene TRBV19 combines with J gene TRBJ1-5, with 12 bases aligning to TRBD1. Looked up from germline, CDR1 is LNHDA and CDR2 is SQIVND (reference sequence). The CDR3 runs 19 residues. V lost 3 bases to trimming and J lost 2 bases; unmatched junction nucleotides: 11. CDR3 in DNA: TGTGCCAGTAGTATTGTAAAGGGACAGGGGGCGCTTGGCAATCAGCCCCAGCATTTT. Translation gives CASSIVKGQGALGNQPQHF.

The V gene is TRBV5-6, the J gene TRBJ1-1, with a tentative D call TRBD1 (5 bases). Germline V gives CDR1 SGHDT, CDR2 YYEEEE. Trimming removed 1 base at V and 3 bases at J, with 13 bases between. The CDR3 is made up of 15 amino acids. CDR3 sequence reads: CASSLRGRSHTEAFF. The CDR3 region has the DNA TGTGCCAGCAGCTTGAGGGGTAGGTCCCACACTGAAGCTTTCTTT.

The gene calls are TRBV12-2 and TRBJ2-5; the DNA was not compared with TRBD1, the D call given in the table. TRBV12-2 is reported as a pseudogene. This CDR3 contains 15 residues. For the CDR3, the DNA is TGTGCAAGTCGCTTAGCCTTAGACAGGCAGGAGACCCAGTACTTC. Protein: CASRLALDRQETQYF.

The chain combines TRBV7-6 with TRBJ1-1; D gene unclear. This CDR3 has 14 residues. Germline V lookup: CDR1 SGHVS, CDR2 FNYEAQ. Trimming took 5 bases from V and 1 from J, leaving 11 bases between them. CDR3 sequence: CASSLRTGNTEAFF. The CDR3 region has the DNA TGTGCCAGCAGCCTCAGAACGGGGAACACTGAAGCTTTCTTT. Together with reference TRBV7-6 and TRBJ1-1, the CDR3 gives the full variable domain: GAGVSQSPRYKVTKRGQDVALRCDPISGHVSLYWYRQALGQGPEFLTYFNYEAQQDKSGLPNDRFSAERPEGSISTLTIQRTEQRDSAMYRCASSLRTGNTEAFFGQGTRLTVV.

The chain links TRBV18 to TRBJ2-3, with 8 bases matching TRBD1. In germline, CDR1 is KGHSH, CDR2 LQKENI. The length of the CDR3 is 18 residues. Trimming at V came to 4 bases and at J to 1 base, leaving 13 bases not matched to a gene. The CDR3: CASSQDLQGAVGTDTQYF. CDR3 nucleotides: TGTGCCAGCTCACAGGATCTTCAGGGGGCCGTGGGCACAGATACGCAGTATTTT.

CDR3 in amino acids: CASERQGGTEAFF. The DNA of the CDR3 is TGTGCCAGCGAAAGACAGGGAGGCACTGAAGCTTTCTTT. J is TRBJ1-1 and V is TRBV6-5, with 7 bases that match TRBD1. Trimming cost V 8 bases and J 4 bases; bases outside gene matches: 7. This CDR3 has 13 residues. CDR1 and CDR2 (germline): MNHEY, SVGAGI.

J is TRBJ1-2 and V is TRBV6-5, with D maybe TRBD1 (5 bases). Germline lookup yields CDR1 MNHEY and CDR2 SVGAGI. The V end was cut by 5 bases, the J end by 0 bases, with 10 bases between. CDR3 size: 14 residues. CDR3: CASSRTYSNYGYTF. The CDR3 DNA sequence: TGTGCCAGCAGTAGGACATATTCTAACTATGGCTACACCTTC.

The chain employs TRBV19 and TRBJ1-2; the D is unclear. Per germline, CDR1 LNHDA and CDR2 SQIVND (reference sequence). Trimming took 7 bases from V and 8 from J, leaving 11 bases between them. The CDR3 runs to 11 residues. This CDR3 reads CASMTTGGYTF. CDR3 nucleotides: TGTGCCAGTATGACGACGGGGGGCTACACCTTC.

The rearrangement uses TRBV18 and TRBJ2-2, with 9 bases fitting TRBD2. From germline, CDR1 is KGHSH and CDR2 LQKENI. The junction had 9 bases not matched to a gene; V was cut back by 3 bases and J by 1 base. The length of the CDR3 is 18 residues. Here the CDR3 reads CASSPLPLAGKNTGELFF. The CDR3 nucleotides are TGTGCCAGCTCACCCCTGCCTCTAGCGGGGAAGAACACCGGGGAGCTGTTTTTT.

This chain uses TRBV9 with TRBJ1-3; D is unclear. Germline CDR1 and CDR2: SGDLS and YYNGEE. CDR3 length: 18 amino acids. The V and J ends lost 5 bases and 4 bases respectively, with 25 bases between them. In DNA form, the CDR3 reads TGTGCCAGCAGGGACTTTCCCCATCTCTTTTCTTTCGGAAACACCATATATTTT. It specifies CASRDFPHLFSFGNTIYF. The complete variable domain, with remaining parts taken from reference TRBV9 and TRBJ1-3, reads DSGVTQTPKHLITATGQRVTLRCSPRSGDLSVYWYQQSLDQGLQFLIQYYNGEERAKGNILERFSAQQFPDLHSELNLSSLELGDSALYFCASRDFPHLFSFGNTIYFGEGSWLTVV.

The rearrangement joins TRBV9 to TRBJ2-5, with TRBD2 matching over 15 bases. V lost 4 bases and J lost 5; bases outside the gene matches: 6. The CDR3 totals 16 residues. Germline CDR1 SGDLS, CDR2 YYNGEE. The CDR3 reads CASSTRTSGGAETQYF. CDR3 in DNA: TGTGCCAGCAGCACCAGGACTAGCGGGGGGGCGGAGACCCAGTACTTC.

This rearrangement joins TRBV4-2 to TRBJ2-7; D possibly corresponds to TRBD1 (5 bases). CDR1 is LGHNA, CDR2 YNFKEQ, per germline. CDR3 length: 14 amino acids. The V gene lost 0 bases and the J gene lost 2 bases, with 8 bases spanning the gap. The DNA of the CDR3 is TGTGCCAGCAGCCAAGAACAGGTCACCTACGAGCAGTACTTC. The encoded protein is CASSQEQVTYEQYF.

The rearrangement links TRBV15 to TRBJ1-6; D unclear. Germline V gene sequence: CDR1 LNHNV, CDR2 YYDKDF (reference sequence). The CDR3 spans 15 residues. V gave up 1 base and J gave up 0 bases, with 4 bases separating them. CDR3 nucleotides: TGTGCCACCAGCAGAGGCGGCTCCTATAATTCACCCCTCCACTTT. This codes for CATSRGGSYNSPLHF.

DNA of the CDR3: TGCGCCAGCAGCAAGGGACAGGGAGAGAACACTGAAGCTTTCTTT. It specifies CASSKGQGENTEAFF. The V and J genes are TRBV5-1 and TRBJ1-1; 9 bases line up with TRBD1. Trimming took 4 bases from V and 1 from J; bases not matched to a gene: 5. Germline V gives CDR1 SGHRS, CDR2 YFSETQ. This CDR3 comprises 15 residues.

The chain combines TRBV7-3 with TRBJ2-2, with TRBD2 identical over 11 bases. Germline CDR1 reads SGHTA; CDR2 reads FQGTGA. The CDR3 has 17 amino acids. With 1 base clipped from V and 4 bases from J, the junction kept 5 bases outside the gene matches. The CDR3 DNA sequence: TGTGCCAGCAGCTTAAGTCTAGCGGGGGGATTCACCGGGGAGCTGTTTTTT. Its protein is CASSLSLAGGFTGELFF. The entire variable domain, with the rest obtained from reference TRBV7-3 and TRBJ2-2, is as follows: GAGVSQTPSNKVTEKGKYVELRCDPISGHTALYWYRQSLGQGPEFLIYFQGTGAADDSGLPNDRFFAVRPEGSVSTLKIQRTERGDSAVYLCASSLSLAGGFTGELFFGEGSRLTVL.

In DNA, the CDR3 is TGTGCCTGGAGTGACCCCACCCTCCCCGGGGACACCGGGGAGCTGTTTTTT. Translating gives CAWSDPTLPGDTGELFF. The rearrangement links TRBV30 to TRBJ2-2, with D possibly TRBD2 on 5 matching bases. The length of the CDR3 is 17 residues. Germline values: CDR1 GTSNPN, CDR2 SVGIG (reference sequence). V was shortened by 1 base and J by 3 bases, with 18 bases between the two germline ends.

The V call is TRBV6-1, the J call TRBJ1-5; the match to TRBD1 covers 7 bases. CDR1 is MNHNS and CDR2 is SASEGT in the germline V gene. The CDR3 length is 12 residues. V lost 5 bases and J lost 9; bases outside the gene matches: 4. The CDR3 region is CASSTGVRPQHF. In DNA form, the CDR3 reads TGTGCCAGCAGTACAGGGGTACGGCCCCAGCATTTT.

The gene calls are TRBV5-4 and TRBJ2-7; the D is unclear. V was trimmed by 1 base and J by 2 bases, leaving 13 bases between them. Germline V gives CDR1 SGHNT, CDR2 YYREEE (reference sequence). This CDR3 spans 15 amino acids. CDR3 sequence reads: CASSLWQEITYEQYF. As DNA, the CDR3 is TGTGCCAGCAGCTTGTGGCAGGAAATTACCTACGAGCAGTACTTC.